Below are 3 T cell receptor beta chains sequenced from a single sample in a study of shared clonotypes between healthy human individuals. Repertoires were generated with immunoSEQ multiplex PCR, while TCRdb's copy carries only in-frame clones and drops some. The sample comprises about 980,000 clones, around three quarters of which are singletons, and 1.5% rests with the top ten. Material for sequencing was memory CD4+ T cells sorted from blood. The subset is: CD45RA-negative fraction. All receptors come from a man aged 18 to 30 in good health.

This clone occurred a few times. The V and J genes are TRBV4-1 and TRBJ2-3, with 7 bases lining up with TRBD2. The CDR3 has 17 residues. Trimming took 3 bases from V and 0 from J; bases not matched to a gene: 9. Germline assignment: CDR1 MGHRA and CDR2 YSYEKL. The CDR3 region has the DNA TGCGCCAGCAGCCAGGGAGGGGCGGTCCCTAGCACAGATACGCAGTATTTT. Its protein is CASSQGGAVPSTDTQYF.

J is TRBJ1-3 and V is TRBV7-8, with D perhaps matching TRBD1 (5 bases). V was cut by 2 bases and J by 2 bases, with 7 bases left in between. Germline V gene data show CDR1 as SGHVS and CDR2 as FQNEAQ. The CDR3 loop spans 14 amino acids. Here the CDR3 reads CASSLPGPGNTIYF. DNA of the CDR3: TGTGCCAGCAGCTTACCAGGGCCTGGAAACACCATATATTTT.

The chain has TRBV28 and TRBJ1-2, with no clear D. The ends were cut back, 5 bases at V and 4 bases at J, with 14 bases in the middle. Germline V gives CDR1 MDHEN, CDR2 SYDVKM. The CDR3 runs 14 residues. CDR3 in DNA: TGTGCCAGCAGTCTCGAGGCGAAACCCTATGGCTACACCTTC. Translating gives CASSLEAKPYGYTF.